This T cell receptor beta chain was retrieved from a study of blood T cell repertoires in COVID-19. Study in general: Researchers got acute and convalescent COVID-19 samples from the United States, Italy and Spain. Sample material is recorded as cDNA or gDNA derived from T cells, B-cell-depleted T cells, or PBMCs.

Source study methods: Amplification with reference gene primers provided the estimates of nucleated cell counts. The protocol was immunoSEQ multiplex PCR, while the TCRdb copy is restricted to in-frame clones and leaves out a portion. D and trimming come from the DNA, and the V and J calls and clone size come from that table. The sample records 130,000 to 150,000 clones, about 92% being singletons. V lost 6 bases and J lost 7; bases outside the gene matches: 8. Germline V lookup: CDR1 ENHRY, CDR2 SYGVKD. This CDR3 has 14 residues. The sequence was obtained from a human donor in a cohort sampled during active COVID-19. The gene calls are TRBV10-3 and TRBJ1-5; TRBD1 aligns across 8 bases. The sample taken for sequencing was peripheral blood. CDR3 sequence (DNA): TGTGCCATCAGCCGCGACAGGGGACGGCAGCCCCAGCATTTT. Translated: CAISRDRGRQPQHF.